This entry lists 23 T cell receptor beta chains sequenced from one sample in a study of early T cells in non-severe SARS-CoV-2 infection. TCRdb ran MiXCR on the 5' RACE reads and lists one entry per CDR3 protein. The sample records approximately 35,000 distinct CDR3 sequences, over 4.5% being singletons. The sequencing input was whole blood. The receptors derive from an adult who was a healthcare worker with PCR-confirmed SARS-CoV-2 infection or an uninfected control (not recorded which).

This clonotype was observed many times. The CDR3 DNA follows: TGTGCCATCAGGAGGACTAGCGACGAGCAGTACTTC. Amino acid sequence: CAIRRTSDEQYF. The chain employs TRBV10-3 and TRBJ2-7; 9 bases map to TRBD2. J lost 5 bases, V lost 6 bases, and 2 bases had no gene match. Germline CDR1 ENHRY, CDR2 SYGVKD. The CDR3 totals 12 residues.

This clonotype was observed at least ten times. The CDR3: CASSLGNPSSYNEQFF. The DNA of the CDR3 is TGTGCCAGCAGCTTAGGCAACCCCAGCTCCTACAATGAGCAGTTCTTC. The rearrangement links TRBV11-2 to TRBJ2-1; D remains unclear. V lost 1 base and J 0 bases, leaving 10 bases between the germline ends. The CDR3 consists of 16 residues. Germline V CDR1 and CDR2: SGHAT, FQNNGV.

The chain uses TRBV19 and TRBJ1-5, with D uncertain. V was shortened by 7 bases and J by 7 bases, with 5 bases between the two germline ends. Germline V gene data show CDR1 as LNHDA and CDR2 as SQIVND (reference sequence). The CDR3 runs 10 residues. CDR3 sequence: CASNVQPQHF. In DNA, the CDR3 is TGTGCCAGTAACGTACAGCCCCAGCATTTT. Complete variable domain (other parts from reference TRBV19 and TRBJ1-5): DGGITQSPKYLFRKEGQNVTLSCEQNLNHDAMYWYRQDPGQGLRLIYYSQIVNDFQKGDIAEGYSVSREKKESFPLTVTSAQKNPTAFYLCASNVQPQHFGDGTRLSIL.

This clonotype was seen only a few times. The V call is TRBV6-2 or TRBV6-3, the J call TRBJ1-1; D gene uncertain. The CDR3 contains 14 residues. The germline CDR1 and CDR2 sequences are MNHEY and SVGEGT. Trimming removed 8 bases from V and 1 base from J, with 14 bases in between. The CDR3 DNA reads as TGTGCCAGCCTACAATCCTGGGGGAACACTGAAGCTTTCTTT. It encodes CASLQSWGNTEAFF.

This clonotype appeared many times. The chain employs TRBV7-3 and TRBJ1-1; 7 bases map to TRBD1. The V gene end was trimmed by 5 bases and the J gene end by 2 bases; junction bases not matched to a gene: 8. This CDR3 spans 15 amino acids. The germline gives CDR1 SGHTA, CDR2 FQGTGA. CDR3 in DNA: TGTGCCAGCAGCCCTGCGGAGGGGGCCAACACTGAAGCTTTCTTT. Its protein product is CASSPAEGANTEAFF.

In DNA, the CDR3 is TGCAGCGTTGACAGGGGGCGAAGCTACACCTTC. This gives the protein CSVDRGRSYTF. The chain links TRBV29-1 to TRBJ1-2, with 8 bases aligning to TRBD1. The length of the CDR3 is 11 residues. Germline-derived CDR1 and CDR2 are SQVTM and ANQGSEA. V was clipped by 3 bases and J by 9 bases; unmatched bases: 3.

This clonotype was recorded a few times. DNA of the CDR3: TGTGCCAGCAGTTACTCAGGTAGCGGGGGATACAATGAGCAGTTCTTC. It is translated as CASSYSGSGGYNEQFF. The chain recombines TRBV6-2 or TRBV6-3 with TRBJ2-1; TRBD2 matches 9 bases. The V segment lost 0 bases and the J segment 4 bases; nucleotides outside the gene matches: 4. The CDR3 spans 16 residues. Per germline, CDR1 MNHEY and CDR2 SVGEGT.

This clonotype was seen ten or more times. The rearrangement uses TRBV4-3 and TRBJ2-1, with TRBD1 matching over 10 bases. CDR3 length: 15 residues. Trimming removed 6 bases from V and 6 bases from J; junction bases left unmatched: 8. The germline CDR1 and CDR2 sequences are LGHNA and YSLEER. The CDR3 protein is CASRQGDRGFNEQFF. DNA for the CDR3: TGCGCCAGCAGGCAGGGGGACAGGGGTTTCAATGAGCAGTTCTTC.

This clonotype came up once. This chain connects TRBV9 to TRBJ1-3, with D maybe TRBD1 (5 bases). Germline V gene lookup returns CDR1 SGDLS and CDR2 YYNGEE. Trimming stripped 4 bases from V and 5 bases from J, with 10 bases between. The CDR3 is 13 amino acids. CDR3 loop: CASSRTSRNTIYF. DNA of the CDR3: TGTGCCAGCAGCCGGACATCCAGAAACACCATATATTTT.

This clonotype showed up many times. This chain uses TRBV7-6 with TRBJ2-3; 12 nucleotides line up with TRBD2. The CDR3 consists of 16 residues. V lost 4 bases to trimming and J lost 5 bases; unmatched junction nucleotides: 7. Looked up from germline, CDR1 is SGHVS and CDR2 is FNYEAQ. The CDR3 is CASSSLAGGPGDTQYF. The CDR3, as DNA: TGTGCCAGCAGCTCCCTAGCGGGGGGGCCGGGAGATACGCAGTATTTT.

The CDR3 DNA is TGTGCCAGCAGCTTAGCAGCTCTGAACACTGAAGCTTTCTTT. Protein product: CASSLAALNTEAFF. This chain joins TRBV7-9 and TRBJ1-1; D call uncertain. The germline V and J ends were trimmed by 0 bases and 0 bases, with 5 bases remaining between them. From germline, CDR1 is SEHNR and CDR2 FQNEAQ (reference sequence). The CDR3 contains 14 residues. The full variable domain, its missing parts supplied by reference TRBV7-9 and TRBJ1-1, is DTGVSQNPRHKITKRGQNVTFRCDPISEHNRLYWYRQTLGQGPEFLTYFQNEAQLEKSRLLSDRFSAERPKGSFSTLEIQRTEQGDSAMYLCASSLAALNTEAFFGQGTRLTVV.

This clonotype showed up many times. This chain links TRBV2 with TRBJ1-2, with 9 bases that match TRBD1. The CDR3 contains 14 residues. CDR1 and CDR2 from the germline V gene are SNHLY and FYNNEI. V shed 4 bases and J 4 bases; nucleotides not matched to a gene: 4. CDR3 sequence: CASSVGQGSYGYTF. The CDR3 nucleotides read TGTGCCAGCAGTGTGGGACAGGGAAGCTATGGCTACACCTTC.

In this sample, this clonotype turned up a few times. The chain joins TRBV13 to TRBJ2-3, with D perhaps TRBD1 or TRBD2 (5 bases each). Germline loops: CDR1 PRHDT, CDR2 FYEKMQ (reference sequence). V lost 5 bases, J lost 5 bases, and 17 bases lay in between. The CDR3 has 15 amino acids. Here the CDR3 DNA reads TGTGCCAGCAGCCCTACTGGGACCCGGAGAGATACGCAGTATTTT. The encoded protein is CASSPTGTRRDTQYF.

This clonotype was seen repeatedly, ten times or more. The rearrangement links TRBV27 to TRBJ1-2; no clear D. Germline lookup yields CDR1 MNHEY and CDR2 SMNVEV (reference sequence). Trimming took 0 bases from V and 2 from J, leaving 4 bases between them. The length of the CDR3 is 13 residues. CDR3 nucleotide sequence: TGTGCCAGCAGTTTATCGGGGAACTATGGCTACACCTTC. Protein product: CASSLSGNYGYTF.

This clonotype was counted at least ten times. DNA for the CDR3: TGTGCCAGCAGCTTAGATCGCGGGGGAAACACCATATATTTT. It specifies CASSLDRGGNTIYF. This chain uses TRBV7-8 with TRBJ1-3, with D unclear. Trimming left V 1 base short and J 4 bases short, with 8 bases between. Germline CDR1 is SGHVS and CDR2 is FQNEAQ. This CDR3 has 14 residues.

This clonotype was found many times. The V call is TRBV7-2, the J call TRBJ2-2, with D maybe TRBD2 (7 bases). The CDR3 covers 15 residues. In germline, CDR1 is SGHTA, CDR2 FQGNSA. The V end was cut by 0 bases, the J end by 6 bases, with 11 bases between. Written as DNA, the CDR3 is TGTGCCAGCAGCTTAGCGGGGGGGCGAGCCGGGGAGCTGTTTTTT. Amino acids: CASSLAGGRAGELFF.

This clonotype was observed a handful of times. The chain couples TRBV4-3 to TRBJ1-2, with 7 bases matching TRBD1. CDR1 and CDR2 (germline): LGHNA, YSLEER. V trimming: 0 bases; J trimming: 6 bases; junction bases outside the gene matches: 7. The CDR3 length is 15 residues. In nucleotides, the CDR3 is TGCGCCAGCAGCCAAGAGGGGCAGGGGGAGGATGGCTACACCTTC. It is translated as CASSQEGQGEDGYTF.

The sample holds many counts of this clonotype. This chain uses TRBV5-1 with TRBJ1-1; D not certain. Trimming removed 1 base at V and 0 bases at J, with 4 bases between. The CDR3 contains 13 residues. The germline gives CDR1 SGHRS, CDR2 YFSETQ. CDR3 sequence reads: CASSLTVNTEAFF. Written as DNA, the CDR3 is TGCGCCAGCAGCTTGACAGTGAACACTGAAGCTTTCTTT.

The chain couples TRBV25-1 to TRBJ1-2; D may be TRBD1 (6 bases). There are 13 residues in the CDR3. Trimming removed 7 bases at V and 10 bases at J, with 19 bases between. CDR1 is MGHDK, CDR2 SYGVNS, per germline. The CDR3 nucleotides read TGTGCCAGCACCCCTGGACAGTCTACTTTCTACACCTTC. It translates to CASTPGQSTFYTF.

This clonotype was counted ten times or more. The genes are TRBV4-3 and TRBJ2-1; D possibly corresponds to TRBD1 (6 bases). CDR1 is LGHNA, CDR2 YSLEER, per germline. This CDR3 is 15 amino acids long. V was clipped by 1 base and J by 9 bases, with 16 bases between them. CDR3 nucleotide sequence: TGCGCCAGCAGCCAAGTTTCTGGGGGCCCCGGTGAGCAGTTCTTC. This encodes CASSQVSGGPGEQFF.

There are many counts of this clonotype. The chain recombines TRBV6-2 or TRBV6-3 with TRBJ2-3, with a tentative D call TRBD2 (6 bases). The germline V gene encodes CDR1 MNHEY and CDR2 SVGEGT. CDR3 length: 13 amino acids. Trimming removed 6 bases at V and 1 base at J, with 8 bases between. The CDR3 region is CASSPSGTDTQYF. The CDR3 nucleotides are TGTGCCAGCAGCCCTAGCGGCACAGATACGCAGTATTTT.

The sample holds a few counts of this clonotype. The rearrangement links TRBV25-1 to TRBJ1-1; D might be TRBD1 (6 bases). V lost 6 bases and J 3 bases, leaving 11 bases between the germline ends. Germline V gene data show CDR1 as MGHDK and CDR2 as SYGVNS. CDR3 length: 13 residues. The CDR3 sequence is CASRKGGYTEAFF. The CDR3 region has the DNA TGTGCCAGCAGGAAGGGGGGGTACACTGAAGCTTTCTTT.

This clonotype has more than one count but fewer than ten. The chain is built from TRBV6-2 or TRBV6-3 and TRBJ2-5, with 13 bases matching TRBD2. Germline loops: CDR1 MNHEY, CDR2 SVGEGT. Trimming at V came to 6 bases and at J to 0 bases, leaving 4 bases not matched to a gene. CDR3 length: 16 residues. The CDR3: CASSRGLAGYQETQYF. CDR3 nucleotides: TGTGCCAGCAGCCGGGGACTAGCGGGGTACCAAGAGACCCAGTACTTC.